The text below deals with one TCR beta chain. Clones were read by immunoSEQ multiplex PCR, and TCRdb kept only the in-frame ones, dropping some. The table has under 75,000 clones, around 90% seen once; the top ten hold around 2.8%. Germline CDR1 reads SGHTA; CDR2 reads FQGTGA. The length of the CDR3 is 15 residues. With V trimmed by 2 bases and J by 7 bases, 11 bases remained unmatched. These data originate in a study of T cell changes during pregnancy in multiple sclerosis. Specimen: peripheral blood, collected in the third trimester of pregnancy. The chain joins TRBV7-3 to TRBJ2-7, with 7 bases lining up with TRBD2. This TCR came from a female donor in good health, enrolled as a control in a pregnancy study. The CDR3 sequence is CASSLGGAGAGEQYF. The CDR3 nucleotides read TGTGCCAGCAGCTTAGGCGGTGCGGGAGCGGGAGAGCAGTACTTC.